One TCR beta chain is described in this entry. In the original processing: Using reference gene primer amplification, nucleated cell counts were estimated. Only in-frame clones appear in the TCRdb table, and some are missing; sequencing was by immunoSEQ multiplex PCR. That table gives V, J and clone size, and the DNA gave D and trimming. The table includes 65,000 to 90,000 clones, more than 75% detected once. The data stem from a study of blood T cell repertoires in COVID-19. Background on the study: The samples span acute and convalescent COVID-19 from the United States, Italy and Spain. T cells, B-cell-depleted T cells, or PBMCs supplied cDNA or gDNA.

This CDR3 has 15 amino acids. CDR1 and CDR2 (germline): SGHAT, FQNNGV. Trimming removed 1 base at V and 4 bases at J, with 13 bases between. The chain has TRBV11-2 and TRBJ1-2; D perhaps matches TRBD1 (6 bases). This receptor was taken from a man aged 60 to 69 with acute or convalescent COVID-19. Sequencing was done on a sample of peripheral blood. CDR3 sequence (DNA): TGTGCCAGCAGCTTAGGACAGGCTCCGGGCTATGGCTACACCTTC. This codes for CASSLGQAPGYGYTF.